The clone carrying this T cell receptor (beta chain) was observed a handful of times. A single record per CDR3 protein comes from TCRdb applying MiXCR to the 5' RACE reads. This sample has some 340,000 distinct CDR3 sequences, with roughly 3.9% found just once. The data stem from a study of T cells after yellow fever vaccination. Study in general: Fractions of low cell number were prepared using SMART-Seq v4 Ultra Low Input.

Trimming took 4 bases from V and 0 from J, leaving 10 bases between them. The CDR3 runs to 14 residues. Sequencing was performed on PBMCs, taken 5 days after the yellow fever booster vaccination. The receptor comes from a young man who received the YFV17D yellow fever vaccine. V gene TRBV5-3 combines with J gene TRBJ1-1; no reliable D call. TRBV5-3 is identified as an open reading frame with a role that is uncertain. The CDR3 DNA reads TGTGCCAGAAGCCCCGGGAAAATGAACACTGAAGCTTTCTTT. Amino acids: CARSPGKMNTEAFF.